The 9 T cell receptor beta chains given below trace back to one sample, sequenced in a study of cytomegalovirus exposure and HLA in healthy donors. 60 Vbeta and 13 Jbeta primers were used in PCR. Produced via immunoSEQ multiplex PCR; TCRdb's table is partial and in-frame only. The repertoire holds 150,000 to 200,000 clones, with roughly three quarters as singletons. Sequences were obtained from PBMCs. These receptors all stem from a woman in her fifties or sixties in good health and CMV-seronegative.

J is TRBJ1-1 and V is TRBV19, with D possibly being TRBD1 (6 bases). This CDR3 has 14 amino acids. Trimming left V 4 bases short and J 4 bases short, with 13 bases between. CDR1 is LNHDA and CDR2 is SQIVND in the germline V gene (reference sequence). The CDR3 DNA reads as TGTGCCAGTAGTACGAAACAGGGATCCACTGAAGCTTTCTTT. Protein: CASSTKQGSTEAFF. The complete variable domain, with remaining parts taken from reference TRBV19 and TRBJ1-1, reads DGGITQSPKYLFRKEGQNVTLSCEQNLNHDAMYWYRQDPGQGLRLIYYSQIVNDFQKGDIAEGYSVSREKKESFPLTVTSAQKNPTAFYLCASSTKQGSTEAFFGQGTRLTVV.

This clone was seen once. V gene TRBV15 combines with J gene TRBJ2-6; tentative D call: TRBD2 (6 bases). The CDR3 is 18 residues long. The germline V and J ends were trimmed by 3 bases and 2 bases, with 17 bases remaining between them. Germline CDR1 is LNHNV and CDR2 is YYDKDF (reference sequence). The CDR3 DNA follows: TGTGCCACCAGCAGGGACGTCCGGGGGAGGACTGGGGCCAACGTCCTGACTTTC. Residues: CATSRDVRGRTGANVLTF. Drawing the rest from reference TRBV15 and TRBJ2-6, the complete variable domain is DAMVIQNPRYQVTQFGKPVTLSCSQTLNHNVMYWYQQKSSQAPKLLFHYYDKDFNNEADTPDNFQSRRPNTSFCFLDIRSPGLGDTAMYLCATSRDVRGRTGANVLTFGAGSRLTVL.

This clone ranks as medium-sized (0.01 to 0.1%). The chain combines TRBV6-1 with TRBJ2-2, with 8 positions matching TRBD2. Trimming took 6 bases from V and 5 from J; bases not matched to a gene: 5. Germline V gene data show CDR1 as MNHNS and CDR2 as SASEGT. The CDR3 is 14 residues long. CDR3 sequence (DNA): TGTGCCAGCAGCGACGGGGGGGAGACCGGGGAGCTGTTTTTT. Translating gives CASSDGGETGELFF.

The chain joins TRBV6-5 to TRBJ2-1; 7 bases map to TRBD1. J was trimmed by 5 bases and V by 6 bases; bases with no gene match: 4. Germline-derived CDR1 and CDR2 are MNHEY and SVGAGI. The CDR3 has 13 residues. DNA of the CDR3: TGTGCCAGCAGCCATGACAGGGACAATGAGCAGTTCTTC. It codes for CASSHDRDNEQFF.

This clone appeared a few times. The chain couples TRBV7-6 to TRBJ1-5; D is unresolved. The CDR3 has 15 amino acids. Trimming took off 5 bases at V and 1 base at J, with 12 bases between the two ends. Germline V gene lookup returns CDR1 SGHVS and CDR2 FNYEAQ. CDR3 in DNA: TGTGCCAGCAGCCGGATTGCGGGGAGCAATCAGCCCCAGCATTTT. Protein: CASSRIAGSNQPQHF.

V is TRBV4-3 and J is TRBJ2-1; D is possibly TRBD2 (6 bases). CDR3 length: 17 amino acids. Trimming shortened V by 1 base and J by 0 bases, and 13 bases separated the two germline ends. Germline V gene sequence: CDR1 LGHNA, CDR2 YSLEER. Written as DNA, the CDR3 is TGCGCCAGCAGCCAAGCCCTAGCGCAGAGCTCCTACAATGAGCAGTTCTTC. It specifies CASSQALAQSSYNEQFF.

The rearrangement uses TRBV30 and TRBJ2-7; 8 bases are shared with TRBD1. CDR1 is GTSNPN, CDR2 SVGIG, per germline (reference sequence). The CDR3 has 15 residues. The V and J ends lost 4 bases and 0 bases, in that order; junction bases with no gene match: 8. The CDR3 protein is CAWNSGQGGSYEQYF. CDR3 DNA sequence: TGTGCCTGGAATTCTGGACAGGGAGGCTCCTACGAGCAGTACTTC.

The chain's CDR3 is CASSSPSGGDRGNEQYF. CDR3 nucleotides: TGTGCCAGCAGCTCACCGTCAGGGGGCGATCGGGGGAACGAGCAGTACTTC. This chain uses TRBV7-9 with TRBJ2-7; 8 nucleotides match TRBD1. Trimming took 4 bases from V and 5 from J; bases not matched to a gene: 16. The germline gives CDR1 SEHNR, CDR2 FQNEAQ (reference sequence). The CDR3 covers 17 residues.

This chain links TRBV6-1 with TRBJ2-7; tentatively, D is TRBD1 (5 bases). This CDR3 spans 15 amino acids. Germline values: CDR1 MNHNS, CDR2 SASEGT. Trimming left V 6 bases short and J 0 bases short, with 15 bases between. CDR3 nucleotide sequence: TGTGCCAGCAGCCCTCGGGCAGGGCTCTCCTACGAGCAGTACTTC. Protein product: CASSPRAGLSYEQYF.